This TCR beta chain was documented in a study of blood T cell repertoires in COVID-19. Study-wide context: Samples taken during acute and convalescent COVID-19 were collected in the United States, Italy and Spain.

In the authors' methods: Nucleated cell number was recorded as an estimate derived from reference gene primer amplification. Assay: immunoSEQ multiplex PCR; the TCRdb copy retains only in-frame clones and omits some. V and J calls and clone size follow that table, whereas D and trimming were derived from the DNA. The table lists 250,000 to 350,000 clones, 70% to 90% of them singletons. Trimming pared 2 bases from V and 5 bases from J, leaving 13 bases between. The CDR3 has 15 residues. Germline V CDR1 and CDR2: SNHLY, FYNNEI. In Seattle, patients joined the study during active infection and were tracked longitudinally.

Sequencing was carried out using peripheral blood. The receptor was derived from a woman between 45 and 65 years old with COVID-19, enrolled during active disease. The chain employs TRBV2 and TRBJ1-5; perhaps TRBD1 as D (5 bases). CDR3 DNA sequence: TGTGCCAGCAGTGAATTTCGGGGGTTGCATCAGCCCCAGCATTTT. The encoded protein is CASSEFRGLHQPQHF. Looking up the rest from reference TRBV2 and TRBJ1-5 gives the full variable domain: EPEVTQTPSHQVTQMGQEVILRCVPISNHLYFYWYRQILGQKVEFLVSFYNNEISEKSEIFDDQFSVERPDGSNFTLKIRSTKLEDSAMYFCASSEFRGLHQPQHFGDGTRLSIL.